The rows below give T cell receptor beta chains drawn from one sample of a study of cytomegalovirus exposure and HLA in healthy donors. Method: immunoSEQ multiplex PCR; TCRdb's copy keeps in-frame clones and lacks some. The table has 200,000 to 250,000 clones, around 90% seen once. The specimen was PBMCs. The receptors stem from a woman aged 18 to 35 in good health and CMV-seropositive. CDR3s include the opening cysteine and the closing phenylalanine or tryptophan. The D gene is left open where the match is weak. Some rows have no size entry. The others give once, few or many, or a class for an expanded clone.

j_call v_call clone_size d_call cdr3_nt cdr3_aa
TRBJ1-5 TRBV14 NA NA TGTGCCAGCAGCCCAAGAGAACAGGTACATCGCAATCAGCCCCAGCATTTT CASSPREQVHRNQPQHF
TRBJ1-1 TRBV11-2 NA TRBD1 TGTGCCAGCAGCCACCCACAGGGGTTCTATGAAGCTTTCTTT CASSHPQGFYEAFF
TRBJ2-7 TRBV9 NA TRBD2 TGTGCCAGCAGCGGCGGGCGGGGCGGGAGGGCCGAGCAGTACTTC CASSGGRGGRAEQYF
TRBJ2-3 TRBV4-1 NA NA TGCGCCAGCAGCCAAGATCCAGGAGATACGCAGTATTTT CASSQDPGDTQYF
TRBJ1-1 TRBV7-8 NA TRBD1 TGTGCCAGCAGCGCCCGACAGGGGGGAGTGAACACTGAAGCTTTCTTT CASSARQGGVNTEAFF
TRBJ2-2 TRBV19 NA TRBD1 TGTGCCAGTAGTATCACAGGGGCGGCCGGGGAGCTGTTTTTT CASSITGAAGELFF
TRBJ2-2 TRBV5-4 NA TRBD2 TGTGCCAGCAGCGGGTGGGCTAGCGGGACCGGGGAGCTGTTTTTT CASSGWASGTGELFF
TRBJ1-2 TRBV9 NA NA TGTGCCAGCAGCTTAAGACAAGATCGAGGCTACACCTTC CASSLRQDRGYTF
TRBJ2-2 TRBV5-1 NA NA TGCGCCAGCAGCTTGGCCGGTCTCTACGACACCGGGGAGCTGTTTTTT CASSLAGLYDTGELFF
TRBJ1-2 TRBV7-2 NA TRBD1 TGTGCCAGCAGCTTGACAGGGGGCGGCTACACCTTC CASSLTGGGYTF
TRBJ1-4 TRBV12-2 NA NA TGTGCAAGTCGCTTGGGACAGGGGGGGAAAAAACTGTTTTTT CASRLGQGGKKLFF
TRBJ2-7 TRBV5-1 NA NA TGCGCCAGCAACCCCGGGGGTGGTACCTACGAGCAGTACTTC CASNPGGGTYEQYF
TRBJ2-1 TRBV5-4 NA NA TGTGCCAGCAGCATGTCGGAGATTGAGCAGTTCTTC CASSMSEIEQFF
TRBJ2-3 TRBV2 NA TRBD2 TGTGCCAGCAGAAAGCGGGGGAGCACAGATACGCAGTATTTT CASRKRGSTDTQYF
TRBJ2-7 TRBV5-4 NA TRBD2 TGTGCCAGCAGCTTGGGGCAAATCCTAAGACCGGGAGGAACTTACGAGCAGTACTTC CASSLGQILRPGGTYEQYF
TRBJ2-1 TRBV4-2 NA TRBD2 TGTGCCAGCAGCCAAAACCCTAGCGGGAATCTCTACAATGAGCAGTTCTTC CASSQNPSGNLYNEQFF
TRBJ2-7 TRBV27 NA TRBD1 TGTGCCAGCAGTTTAGACAGGGGGCTGTACGAGCAGTACTTC CASSLDRGLYEQYF
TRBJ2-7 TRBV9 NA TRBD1 TGTGCCAGCAGCCCTGACAGGGGGGAAATCTACGAGCAGTACTTC CASSPDRGEIYEQYF
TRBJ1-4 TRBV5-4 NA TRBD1 TGTGCCAGCAGCCCCGACAGGGGTAGAACAGAAAAACTGTTTTTT CASSPDRGRTEKLFF
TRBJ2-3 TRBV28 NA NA TGTGCCAGCAGTCTCAGGAGCACAGATACGCAGTATTTT CASSLRSTDTQYF
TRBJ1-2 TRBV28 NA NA TGTGCCAGCAGTTTAGTACAGGGCATTTACTATGGCTACACCTTC CASSLVQGIYYGYTF
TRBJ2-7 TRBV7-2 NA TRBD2 TGTGCCAGCAGGTGGGGGGGAAATGACGAGCAGTACTTC CASRWGGNDEQYF
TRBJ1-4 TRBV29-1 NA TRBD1 TGCAGCGTAGCGGACAGGGCAACTAATGAAAAACTGTTTTTT CSVADRATNEKLFF
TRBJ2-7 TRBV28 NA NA TGTGCCAGCAGTTCCCTACGGGTGGCGGCCGCTGGGTACGAGCAGTACTTC CASSSLRVAAAGYEQYF
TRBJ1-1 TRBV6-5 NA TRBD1 TGTGCCAGCAGTTACCAGGGGGGAGACACTGAAGCTTTCTTT CASSYQGGDTEAFF
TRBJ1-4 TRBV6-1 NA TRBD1 TGTGCCAGCAGGCCCAGACAGGGGGTTAATGAAAAACTGTTTTTT CASRPRQGVNEKLFF
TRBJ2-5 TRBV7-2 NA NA TGTGCCAGCAGCTTCCCCAATCAAGAGACCCAGTACTTC CASSFPNQETQYF
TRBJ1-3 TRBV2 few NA TGTGCCAGCAAAGAGGGGAGGCTGGGAAACACCATATATTTT CASKEGRLGNTIYF
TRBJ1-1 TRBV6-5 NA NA TGTGCCAGCAGTTACACACAGGGTTCTGAAGCTTTCTTT CASSYTQGSEAFF
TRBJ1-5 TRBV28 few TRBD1 TGTGCCAGCAGGTATACAGGGGGCAGGGAGCCCCAGCATTTT CASRYTGGREPQHF
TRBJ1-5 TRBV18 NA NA TGTGCCAGCTCGAAAAGCGGGGGAGATCAGCCCCAGCATTTT CASSKSGGDQPQHF
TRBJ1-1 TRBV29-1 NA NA TGCAGCGTTTGGGAGCTCTGGGGGGGGTACACTGAAGCTTTCTTT CSVWELWGGYTEAFF
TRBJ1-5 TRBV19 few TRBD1 TGTGCCAGTAGACAGGGGGCTGGCAATCAGCCCCAGCATTTT CASRQGAGNQPQHF
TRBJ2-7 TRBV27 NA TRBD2 TGTGCCAGCACGGGGGGAACAGGTGAGCAGTACTTC CASTGGTGEQYF
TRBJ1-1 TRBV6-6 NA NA TGTGCCAGCAGTTACTCGGAGGGCATATCCACTGAAGCTTTCTTT CASSYSEGISTEAFF
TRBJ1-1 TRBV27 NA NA TGTGCCAGCAGTTTCGGAGTACCGAACACTGAAGCTTTCTTT CASSFGVPNTEAFF
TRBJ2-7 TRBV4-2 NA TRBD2 TGTGCCAGCAGCCAATATAGTAGCGGGAGCTCCTACGAGCAGTACTTC CASSQYSSGSSYEQYF
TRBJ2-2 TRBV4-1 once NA TGCGCCAGCAGAGGGGGCACCGGGGAGCTGTTTTTT CASRGGTGELFF
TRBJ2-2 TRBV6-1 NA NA TGTGCCAGCCAAGGACGGGGGAACACCGGGGAGCTGTTTTTT CASQGRGNTGELFF
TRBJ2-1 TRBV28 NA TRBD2 TGTGCCAGCAGTTTGGTTAGCGGGAGTAGCAATGAGCAGTTCTTC CASSLVSGSSNEQFF
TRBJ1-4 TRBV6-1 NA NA TGTGCCAGCCACAGGGTGGCTAATGAAAAACTGTTTTTT CASHRVANEKLFF
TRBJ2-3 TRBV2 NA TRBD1 TGTGCCAGCAGTGAAGTAGGGACAGGGGCCGGAGATACGCAGTATTTT CASSEVGTGAGDTQYF
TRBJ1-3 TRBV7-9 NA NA TGTGCCAGCCCCCCCCAGGGCTCTGGAAACACCATATATTTT CASPPQGSGNTIYF
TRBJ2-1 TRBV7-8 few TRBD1 TGTGCCAGCAGCTCTTTTTATTTACAGGGGGGTAGGAATGAGCAGTTCTTC CASSSFYLQGGRNEQFF
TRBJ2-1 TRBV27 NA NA TGTGCCAGCAGGACCCTAGCCCTTGGAGGGAATGAGCAGTTCTTC CASRTLALGGNEQFF
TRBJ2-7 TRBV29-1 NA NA TGCAGCGTAGTACTAGGGGGATACGAGCAGTACTTC CSVVLGGYEQYF
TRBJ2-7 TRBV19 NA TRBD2 TGTGCCAGTAGTAGTGGACTAGCGGGAGGGCGACGGTACTTC CASSSGLAGGRRYF
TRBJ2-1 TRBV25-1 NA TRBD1 TGTGCCAGCAGTGTCCGACAGGGCGAAATTTTCAATGAGCAGTTCTTC CASSVRQGEIFNEQFF
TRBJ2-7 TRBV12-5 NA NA TGTGCTAGTGCCAACAGGGAGGGGAACTACGAGCAGTACTTC CASANREGNYEQYF
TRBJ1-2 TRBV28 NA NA TGTGCCAGCAGTTTATTAGGGGTGGTCTATGGCTACACCTTC CASSLLGVVYGYTF
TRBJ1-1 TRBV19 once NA TGTGCCAGCTCAAGTCGGGGGGCTGAAGCTTTCTTT CASSSRGAEAFF
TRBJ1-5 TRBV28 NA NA TGTGCCAGCAGTTTATATGCCCCAGGCAGGGTTCCCAATCAGCCCCAGCATTTT CASSLYAPGRVPNQPQHF
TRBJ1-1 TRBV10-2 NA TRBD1 TGCGCCAGTGGACAGGGCTTCCTCAACGCTGAAGCTTTCTTT CASGQGFLNAEAFF
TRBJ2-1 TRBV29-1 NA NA TGCAGCGTTGAAGGGGTTCAACCGACAGGCTGGAATGAGCAGTTCTTC CSVEGVQPTGWNEQFF
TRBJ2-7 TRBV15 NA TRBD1 TGTGCCACCAGCAGAGACCCGGGACAGAATTACGAGCAGTACTTC CATSRDPGQNYEQYF
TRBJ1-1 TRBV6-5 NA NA TGTGCCAGCAGGGTACAGGGCCCCACTGAAGCTTTCTTT CASRVQGPTEAFF
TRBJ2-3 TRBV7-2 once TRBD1 TGTGCCAGCAGCCCCCGCTACGTGAGGAGGACAGGAGATACGCAGTATTTT CASSPRYVRRTGDTQYF
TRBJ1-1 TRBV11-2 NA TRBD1 TGTGCCAGCAGCCCGACAGGGTTAACTGAAGCTTTCTTT CASSPTGLTEAFF
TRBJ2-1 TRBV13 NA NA TGTGCCAGCAGTCTAGTCGACAATGAGCAGTTCTTC CASSLVDNEQFF
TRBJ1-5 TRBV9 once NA TGTGCCAGCAGCGTAGGAGGGGGGGGCAATCAGCCCCAGCATTTT CASSVGGGGNQPQHF